This TCR beta chain came from a study of control samples from healthy donors and cancer patients. The table came from immunoSEQ multiplex PCR; TCRdb's copy has only in-frame clones and leaves some out. The table records 390,000 or so clones, around nine tenths of them present only once. Germline V lookup: CDR1 LGHNA, CDR2 YSLEER. V lost 1 base to trimming and J lost 0 bases, with 12 bases between them. The CDR3 loop spans 16 amino acids. The specimen sequenced was PBMCs. J is TRBJ1-2 and V is TRBV4-3, with D tentatively TRBD1 (5 bases). The TCR sequence derives from a man aged 40-49 years with head and neck cancer. CDR3 coding DNA: TGCGCCAGCAGCCAAGGGTTCAGGGCTGCTAACTATGGCTACACCTTC. This gives the protein CASSQGFRAANYGYTF.